This T cell receptor (beta chain) was sequenced in a study of blood T cell repertoires in COVID-19. Study as a whole: PBMCs, B-cell-depleted T cells, or T cells were the source of the cDNA or gDNA that made up the material.

TCRdb's copy holds only in-frame clones and misses some; the assay was immunoSEQ multiplex PCR. Among around 9,900 clones listed, roughly 72% were seen once. Germline CDR1 DFQATT, CDR2 SNEGSKA (reference sequence). Trimming left V 4 bases short and J 5 bases short, with 9 bases between. There are 11 residues in the CDR3. The chain combines TRBV20-1 with TRBJ2-7; D remains ambiguous. The TCR comes from a human donor in a cohort sampled during active COVID-19. The sequenced sample was peripheral blood. The CDR3 nucleotides are TGCAGTGCTAATTCGGGTCACGAGCAGTACTTC. Translated, it gives CSANSGHEQYF.